This TCR beta chain was captured in a study of blood T cell repertoires in COVID-19 (dated by TCRdb to about 2020). Broadly, across the study: Samples covering the acute and convalescent phases of COVID-19 were provided by collaborators in the United States, Italy and Spain. The repertoires were released in a freely available public database meant as a resource for research on the immune response to SARS-CoV-2. The sample metadata nearly always contained a de-identified subject ID, COVID-19 status, age in years and sex. The material from the prospective study consisted of cDNA or gDNA derived from T cells, B-cell-depleted T cells, or PBMCs. Where available, HLA class I and class II types were taken from metadata supplied by the sample provider and were not determined by assay-based typing. Samples were obtained from the ongoing ImmuneRACE study (first 160 participants) and from approximately 1,200 subjects provided by 6 global collaborators. Subjects who had been exposed to COVID-19, were actively infected with it, or had recovered from it provided the deeply sampled blood TCRbeta repertoires that made up the dataset.

TCRbeta CDR3 regions were amplified from genomic DNA by means of the immunoSEQ Assay, a bias-controlled multiplex PCR. The published analysis was carried out like this. Within the assay, amplification of reference gene primers was used to estimate how many nucleated cells each sample contained. Sequence reads were collapsed and filtered to measure the absolute abundance of every unique TCRbeta CDR3 rearrangement. For each sample, productive Simpson clonality was calculated as the square root of Simpson's diversity index over productive rearrangements. As stored in TCRdb, this immuneACCESS dataset retains in-frame rearrangements with V and J assigned. A fraction of the clones does not appear; measured against another copy, unresolved V genes explain less than half of the discrepancy, and the remainder lacks a known reason. V and J calls and clone size follow that table, whereas D and trimming were derived from the DNA. The sample profile shows approximately 240,000 clones; 84% of them were found once. About 4% of the sample is held by the ten biggest clonotypes.

The full study reports these points: The quantity of clinical and demographic metadata differed by source and by participant and was supplied without curation.

In the case of this clone: The clone's antigen remains unknown. One base away there is no much larger clone; base qualities are not given.

The CDR3 spans 12 residues, from the cysteine through the phenylalanine. The entry retains the CDR3 DNA only, 36 bases that are in frame from base 1. The junction shows trimming of 4 bases on V and 7 bases on J, plus 10 bases between the germline ends. CDR1 is given as LNHDA and CDR2 as SQIVND, both from the germline V gene (reference sequence). Each collaborating institution followed its own protocols to collect whole blood in K2EDTA tubes. For TCRbeta analysis, collaborators shipped samples as frozen whole blood, isolated PBMCs, or DNA extracted from either of those sample types. The rearrangement combines TRBV19 with TRBJ1-2; no D gene can be assigned with confidence. The sequence was obtained from a man in his forties or fifties with acute or convalescent COVID-19. Sequenced sample: peripheral blood. The bases are TGTGCCAGTAGTACCCCGACGGGTGGCTACACCTTC. It translates to CASSTPTGGYTF.